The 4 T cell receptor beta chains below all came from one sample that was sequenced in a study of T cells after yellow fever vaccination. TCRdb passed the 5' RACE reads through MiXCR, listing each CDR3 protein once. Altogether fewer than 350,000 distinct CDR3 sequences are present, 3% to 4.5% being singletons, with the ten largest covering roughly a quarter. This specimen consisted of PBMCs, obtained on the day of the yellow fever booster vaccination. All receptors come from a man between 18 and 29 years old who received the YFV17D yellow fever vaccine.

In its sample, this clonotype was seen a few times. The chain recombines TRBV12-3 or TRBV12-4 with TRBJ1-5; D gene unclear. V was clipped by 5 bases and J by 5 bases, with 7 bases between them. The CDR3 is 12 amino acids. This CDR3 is CASSPNDQPQHF. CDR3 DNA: TGTGCCAGCAGTCCGAACGATCAGCCCCAGCATTTT.

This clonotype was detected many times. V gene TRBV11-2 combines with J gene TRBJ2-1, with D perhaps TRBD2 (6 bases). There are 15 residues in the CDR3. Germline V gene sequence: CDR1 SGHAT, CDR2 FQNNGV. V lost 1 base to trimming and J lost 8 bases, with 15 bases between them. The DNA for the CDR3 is TGTGCCAGCAGCTTAGGGTCTAGGGAGGTCGATGAGCAGTTCTTC. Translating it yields CASSLGSREVDEQFF.

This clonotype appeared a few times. CDR3 coding DNA: TGTGCCAGCAGCCCTGACGTAGCACCGGGGGAAACCCAGTACTTC. Protein product: CASSPDVAPGETQYF. The chain is built from TRBV5-4 and TRBJ2-5; D might be TRBD2 (6 bases). The CDR3 consists of 15 residues. Germline V CDR1 and CDR2: SGHNT, YYREEE (reference sequence). The germline V and J ends were trimmed by 4 bases and 8 bases, with 21 bases remaining between them.

In nucleotides, the CDR3 is TGTGCCAGCAGCGTAGGGATCGCGGGGGGTCACAATGAGCAGTTCTTC. Translation gives CASSVGIAGGHNEQFF. This chain links TRBV9 with TRBJ2-1; 8 nucleotides line up with TRBD2. Germline V lookup: CDR1 SGDLS, CDR2 YYNGEE. This CDR3 region has 16 residues. V shed 0 bases and J 5 bases; nucleotides not matched to a gene: 7.